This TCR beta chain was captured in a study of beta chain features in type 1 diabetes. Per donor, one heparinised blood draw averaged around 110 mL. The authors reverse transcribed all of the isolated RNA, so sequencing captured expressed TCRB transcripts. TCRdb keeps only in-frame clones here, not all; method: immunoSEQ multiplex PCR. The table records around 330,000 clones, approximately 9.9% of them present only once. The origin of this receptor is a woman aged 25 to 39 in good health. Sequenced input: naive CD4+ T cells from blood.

CDR3: CAWKGQKAEAFF. CDR3 bases: TGTGCCTGGAAGGGGCAGAAAGCTGAAGCTTTCTTT. The V gene is TRBV30, the J gene TRBJ1-1, with D perhaps TRBD1 (5 bases). The CDR3 covers 12 residues. Germline lookup yields CDR1 GTSNPN and CDR2 SVGIG (reference sequence). The V and J ends lost 4 bases and 6 bases respectively, with 12 bases between them.